The 28 T cell receptor beta chains reported below all come from one sample, sequenced in a study of OX40 agonist ivuxolimab in advanced cancers. Assay: immunoSEQ multiplex PCR; the TCRdb copy retains only in-frame clones and omits some. The sample yields 70,000 or so clones, over 80% seen once. The sequences come from CD4+ or CD8+ T cells sorted from blood, collected in a trial of the OX40 agonist ivuxolimab. These receptor sequences come from an adult with an advanced solid tumor such as melanoma, head and neck, liver or kidney cancer.

This clone was observed once. The chain carries TRBV7-9 and TRBJ2-7, with a weak D call TRBD2 (6 bases). CDR3 length equals 13 residues. V gave up 8 bases and J gave up 4 bases, with 15 bases separating them. Germline assignment: CDR1 SEHNR and CDR2 FQNEAQ (reference sequence). CDR3 loop: CASSYGGIYEQYF. The DNA for the CDR3 is TGTGCCAGCTCTTATGGCGGGATATACGAGCAGTACTTC.

The chain couples TRBV7-9 to TRBJ2-7; 10 bases map to TRBD2. With 6 bases clipped from V and 2 bases from J, the junction kept 1 base outside the gene matches. The CDR3 spans 13 residues. Germline CDR1 is SEHNR and CDR2 is FQNEAQ (reference sequence). CDR3 DNA: TGTGCCAGCAGTCTAGCGGGGGCCTACGAGCAGTACTTC. This gives the protein CASSLAGAYEQYF.

The gene calls are TRBV10-1 and TRBJ2-5; D unresolved. The CDR3 consists of 13 residues. The germline gives CDR1 WNHNN, CDR2 SYGVQD (reference sequence). V was trimmed by 2 bases and J by 2 bases, leaving 6 bases between them. CDR3: CASSEGQQETQYF. CDR3 nucleotides: TGCGCCAGCAGTGAGGGCCAGCAAGAGACCCAGTACTTC.

This rearrangement joins TRBV4-1 to TRBJ2-7, with TRBD2 as a possible D gene (6 bases). This CDR3 is 17 amino acids long. Looked up from germline, CDR1 is MGHRA and CDR2 is YSYEKL. The V end was cut by 4 bases, the J end by 2 bases, with 21 bases between. The CDR3: CASSLQSSVGRAYEQYF. The CDR3, as DNA: TGCGCCAGCAGCCTCCAATCTAGCGTGGGACGAGCCTACGAGCAGTACTTC.

The chain employs TRBV7-9 and TRBJ2-7; D may be TRBD1 (5 bases). Germline CDR1 is SEHNR and CDR2 is FQNEAQ (reference sequence). Deletions cut 6 bases from V and 6 bases from J, with 12 bases between. This CDR3 has 12 residues. The DNA of the CDR3 is TGTGCCAGCAGTTTGGCAGGGATCGAGCAGTACTTC. The encoded protein is CASSLAGIEQYF.

This clone was counted a single time. V and J are TRBV27 and TRBJ2-7; D call uncertain. The CDR3 consists of 12 residues. Trimming removed 1 base from V and 4 bases from J, with 5 bases in between. Germline CDR1 reads MNHEY; CDR2 reads SMNVEV (reference sequence). In DNA form, the CDR3 reads TGTGCCAGCAGTTTATTCGTGTACGAGCAGTACTTC. Its translation is CASSLFVYEQYF.

This clone has just one count. The chain couples TRBV6-5 to TRBJ2-1, with D possibly matching TRBD2 (5 bases). This CDR3 comprises 14 residues. Trimming took 7 bases from V and 0 from J, leaving 10 bases between them. Germline V gene lookup returns CDR1 MNHEY and CDR2 SVGAGI. The CDR3 here is CASNRDSSYNEQFF. CDR3 bases: TGTGCCAGCAATCGGGATAGCTCCTACAATGAGCAGTTCTTC.

The chain couples TRBV7-3 to TRBJ1-5; D gene uncertain. This CDR3 has 15 amino acids. The germline V and J ends were trimmed by 5 bases and 3 bases, with 14 bases remaining between them. Per the germline V gene, CDR1 is SGHTA and CDR2 is FQGTGA. CDR3 amino acids: CASSISPRINQPQHF. The CDR3 nucleotides read TGTGCCAGCAGCATCTCCCCCCGGATCAATCAGCCCCAGCATTTT.

V is TRBV5-6 and J is TRBJ2-5; D is perhaps TRBD2 (5 bases). Trimming pared 2 bases from V and 5 bases from J, leaving 13 bases between. The CDR3 is 14 residues long. Per the germline V gene, CDR1 is SGHDT and CDR2 is YYEEEE. The CDR3 region has the DNA TGTGCCAGCAGCTTAGGAGGAAACGGGGAGACCCAGTACTTC. It is translated as CASSLGGNGETQYF.

The chain links TRBV7-9 to TRBJ2-7; 9 bases fit TRBD1. CDR1 is SEHNR and CDR2 is FQNEAQ in the germline V gene (reference sequence). V was pared by 5 bases and J by 6 bases, with 11 bases of the junction left unmatched. The CDR3 contains 15 residues. The CDR3 DNA follows: TGTGCCAGCAGCCCGAAGGGACAGGGAGCTAGCGAGCAGTACTTC. Residues: CASSPKGQGASEQYF.

The V call is TRBV7-2, the J call TRBJ2-1; D is uncertain. Germline V gives CDR1 SGHTA, CDR2 FQGNSA. This CDR3 is 13 amino acids long. Trimming took 0 bases from V and 15 from J, leaving 15 bases between them. The CDR3 DNA sequence: TGTGCCAGCAGCTTAGCGCTCGCGATCAGTCCGTTCTTC. Translated: CASSLALAISPFF.

The rearrangement uses TRBV7-2 and TRBJ2-7, with 8 positions matching TRBD2. CDR3 length: 13 amino acids. Losses at the gene ends were 7 bases for V and 4 bases for J; bases not matched to a gene: 6. Germline values: CDR1 SGHTA, CDR2 FQGNSA. Here the CDR3 reads CASTKAGDYEQYF. CDR3 in DNA: TGTGCCAGCACCAAAGCGGGAGATTACGAGCAGTACTTC.

V usage is TRBV5-4 and J usage is TRBJ2-7; no clear D gene. Germline assignment: CDR1 SGHNT and CDR2 YYREEE (reference sequence). V was clipped by 0 bases and J by 3 bases, with 7 bases between them. The CDR3 consists of 13 residues. The CDR3 region has the DNA TGTGCCAGCAGCTTGGGCCACGGCTACGAGCAGTACTTC. Residues: CASSLGHGYEQYF.

The genes are TRBV4-3 and TRBJ1-2; TRBD1 is a possible D gene (5 bases). Germline V gene data show CDR1 as LGHNA and CDR2 as YSLEER. CDR3 length equals 16 residues. V shed 0 bases and J shed 7 bases, with 18 bases lying between them. The CDR3 DNA reads as TGCGCCAGCAGCCAAGATCGGCAGGGCCTCTTATCTGGCTACACCTTC. Translation: CASSQDRQGLLSGYTF.

The rearrangement uses TRBV7-8 and TRBJ1-1; D may be TRBD1 (6 bases). Per germline, CDR1 SGHVS and CDR2 FQNEAQ. V was cut by 1 base and J by 0 bases, with 9 bases left in between. There are 15 residues in the CDR3. CDR3 DNA: TGTGCCAGCAGCTTAGTCGGGACACTGAACACTGAAGCTTTCTTT. This translates into CASSLVGTLNTEAFF.

The chain is built from TRBV28 and TRBJ2-3; maybe TRBD2 (5 bases). The CDR3 has 13 residues. In germline, CDR1 is MDHEN, CDR2 SYDVKM. V was shortened by 6 bases and J by 3 bases, with 10 bases between the two germline ends. The CDR3 DNA is TGTGCCAGCAGCCTCGGGATTACAGATACGCAGTATTTT. Translating gives CASSLGITDTQYF.

The chain is built from TRBV2 and TRBJ2-7; 8 bases are a match to TRBD1. CDR3 size: 12 residues. V gave up 7 bases and J gave up 6 bases; unmatched junction bases: 5. Germline V CDR1 and CDR2: SNHLY, FYNNEI. The CDR3 DNA reads as TGTGCCAGCATGGACAGGGCCCGCGAGCAGTACTTC. Translating gives CASMDRAREQYF.

The V and J genes are TRBV7-6 and TRBJ2-5, with D unclear. Trimming shortened V by 0 bases and J by 2 bases, and 13 bases separated the two germline ends. The CDR3 consists of 16 residues. Germline assignment: CDR1 SGHVS and CDR2 FNYEAQ. The CDR3 loop reads CASSLASREGQETQYF. CDR3 nucleotide sequence: TGTGCCAGCAGCTTAGCTTCTAGGGAAGGGCAAGAGACCCAGTACTTC.

The chain carries TRBV7-9 and TRBJ2-7; 8 bases map to TRBD1. V shed 5 bases and J 3 bases; nucleotides not matched to a gene: 12. The V gene's germline CDR1 is SEHNR and CDR2 FQNEAQ (reference sequence). This CDR3 region has 16 residues. The chain's CDR3 is CASSPQRRQGYYEQYF. The CDR3 coding sequence is TGTGCCAGCAGCCCGCAACGACGACAGGGGTACTACGAGCAGTACTTC.

The gene calls are TRBV27 and TRBJ1-1; no reliable D call. CDR3 size: 13 residues. In germline, CDR1 is MNHEY, CDR2 SMNVEV (reference sequence). The V gene lost 0 bases and the J gene lost 2 bases, with 4 bases spanning the gap. As DNA, the CDR3 is TGTGCCAGCAGTTTATCCCCTAACACTGAAGCTTTCTTT. Amino acid sequence: CASSLSPNTEAFF.

V usage is TRBV11-2 and J usage is TRBJ2-7; D is uncertain. V shed 1 base and J shed 2 bases, with 9 bases lying between them. The CDR3 consists of 14 residues. CDR1 is SGHAT and CDR2 is FQNNGV in the germline V gene. CDR3 DNA sequence: TGTGCCAGCAGCTTAGGTGGGTCTGCCTACGAGCAGTACTTC. Its translation: CASSLGGSAYEQYF.

The CDR3 sequence: CASSQVSREGYEQYF. The CDR3 DNA reads TGCGCCAGCAGCCAAGTGAGCAGGGAGGGCTACGAGCAGTACTTC. The rearrangement joins TRBV4-1 to TRBJ2-7, with TRBD2 matching over 7 bases. Unmatched junction bases numbered 6, after V lost 1 base and J lost 3 bases. There are 15 residues in the CDR3. Germline loops: CDR1 MGHRA, CDR2 YSYEKL.

This chain joins TRBV27 and TRBJ2-5; 12 bases map to TRBD2. The germline gives CDR1 MNHEY, CDR2 SMNVEV (reference sequence). The CDR3 is 15 residues long. V lost 5 bases, J lost 5 bases, and 6 bases stayed unmatched. CDR3 DNA sequence: TGTGCCAGCAGTCCCTGGACTAGCGGGACTGAGACCCAGTACTTC. This gives the protein CASSPWTSGTETQYF.

The rearrangement joins TRBV4-3 to TRBJ1-2; no clear D gene. With 6 bases removed from V and 8 bases from J, the gap between germline ends came to 10 bases. The germline V gene has CDR1 LGHNA and CDR2 YSLEER. This CDR3 spans 11 amino acids. The CDR3 protein is CASSWVQGYTF. The DNA of the CDR3 is TGCGCCAGCAGTTGGGTGCAGGGCTACACCTTC.

The genes are TRBV27 and TRBJ2-7, with 11 bases identical to TRBD1. Germline V CDR1 and CDR2: MNHEY, SMNVEV (reference sequence). After removal of 6 bases from V and 5 bases from J, the junction contained 6 bases not matched to a gene. This CDR3 is 14 amino acids long. The CDR3 sequence is CASSTGTGGHEQYF. The CDR3 DNA reads TGTGCCAGCAGCACCGGGACAGGGGGTCACGAGCAGTACTTC.

The rearrangement uses TRBV4-3 and TRBJ1-3, with D possibly being TRBD1 (5 bases). In germline, CDR1 is LGHNA, CDR2 YSLEER. Trimming pared 4 bases from V and 0 bases from J, leaving 19 bases between. The CDR3 consists of 18 residues. The CDR3 DNA is TGCGCCAGCAGCCCCAATCCCCGAGGGACGTACTCTGGAAACACCATATATTTT. Its translation: CASSPNPRGTYSGNTIYF.

This chain links TRBV27 with TRBJ2-1, with 8 bases identical to TRBD2. With V trimmed by 8 bases and J by 9 bases, 15 bases remained unmatched. Germline V lookup: CDR1 MNHEY, CDR2 SMNVEV (reference sequence). This CDR3 has 15 residues. CDR3 loop: CASVGEAGALSEQFF. The CDR3, as DNA: TGTGCCAGCGTGGGAGAAGCGGGAGCCTTATCTGAGCAGTTCTTC.

The rearrangement links TRBV4-2 to TRBJ2-2; TRBD2 matches at 9 bases. The CDR3 length is 16 residues. Germline V gives CDR1 LGHNA, CDR2 YNFKEQ. V shed 6 bases and J 4 bases; nucleotides not matched to a gene: 9. The CDR3 sequence is CASRERAGGSTGELFF. The DNA of the CDR3 is TGTGCCAGCAGGGAGAGGGCGGGAGGGTCCACCGGGGAGCTGTTTTTT.